This T cell receptor beta chain was documented in a study of blood T cell repertoires in COVID-19. Study in general: Sample material is recorded as cDNA or gDNA derived from T cells, B-cell-depleted T cells, or PBMCs.

As originally analysed: Estimated nucleated cell counts came from reference gene primer amplification. Using immunoSEQ multiplex PCR, the repertoire was profiled, and TCRdb retains in-frame clones only, with some absent. Clonal size and the V and J genes are those of that table, whereas D and trimming came from the DNA. The sample shows 430,000 or so clones, over 75% of them seen only once. Cohorts were determined from participant-reported clinical history. Two negative PCRs, clearance, or symptom resolution had been documented for recovered Cohort 3 donors. CDR1 is SGHNT, CDR2 YENEEA, per germline. CDR3 length: 13 amino acids. The V end was cut by 5 bases, the J end by 4 bases, with 9 bases between.

The sample was PBMCs or T cells enriched from blood (not recorded which). This sequence originates from a woman aged 40 to 50 who had recovered from COVID-19. The chain is built from TRBV11-3 and TRBJ1-5, with D possibly being TRBD1 (6 bases). DNA for the CDR3: TGTGCCAGCAGCCCCGGACAGAATCAGCCCCAGCATTTT. It codes for CASSPGQNQPQHF. Full variable domain (remainder filled in from reference TRBV11-3 and TRBJ1-5): EAGVVQSPRYKIIEKKQPVAFWCNPISGHNTLYWYLQNLGQGPELLIRYENEEAVDDSQLPKDRFSAERLKGVDSTLKIQPAELGDSAVYLCASSPGQNQPQHFGDGTRLSIL.